This is a list of T cell receptor beta chains from one sample in a study of T cell responses to AZD1222 COVID-19 vaccine. Clones were sequenced by immunoSEQ multiplex PCR, and TCRdb holds only the in-frame ones, with some missing. The profile shows 55,000 to 70,000 clones, roughly 89% of them singletons. Sequenced material: peripheral blood, taken 28 days after the second AZD1222 dose. These receptors were taken from an adult who received the AZD1222 COVID-19 vaccine. The CDR3 runs from the conserved cysteine through the conserved F or W. The D gene is left open where the match is weak. Clone size appears in some rows only: once, few, many, or a class for an expanded clone.

.,once,TRBJ2-1,TRBV14,CASSLHPIYNEQFF,TGTGCCAGCAGCCTTCACCCTATTTACAATGAGCAGTTCTTC
.,.,TRBJ1-3,TRBV11-2,CASSLGRYSGNTIYF,TGTGCCAGCAGCCTTGGTCGGTACTCTGGAAACACCATATATTTT
.,.,TRBJ2-7,TRBV19,CASSISSIAYEQYF,TGTGCCAGTAGTATTTCTTCCATTGCCTACGAGCAGTACTTC
.,.,TRBJ2-3,TRBV5-1,CASSLGEKRDTQYF,TGCGCCAGCAGCTTGGGTGAGAAGAGAGATACGCAGTATTTT
.,.,TRBJ2-7,TRBV5-1,CASSPGGAGYEQYF,TGCGCCAGCTCACCAGGGGGGGCAGGGTACGAGCAGTACTTC
TRBD1,.,TRBJ1-2,TRBV29-1,CSVGQGTNYGYTF,TGCAGCGTCGGACAGGGCACGAACTATGGCTACACCTTC
.,.,TRBJ1-1,TRBV7-9,CASSSNRVGVTEAFF,TGTGCCAGCAGCTCCAACAGGGTAGGTGTGACTGAAGCTTTCTTT
TRBD1,.,TRBJ1-1,TRBV7-8,CASSLSGTGVSYTEAFF,TGTGCCAGCAGCTTATCCGGGACAGGGGTTTCTTACACTGAAGCTTTCTTT
.,.,TRBJ2-3,TRBV19,CASNRDGAVTDTQYF,TGTGCCAGTAACCGCGACGGGGCCGTCACAGATACGCAGTATTTT
TRBD2,.,TRBJ2-7,TRBV5-1,CASAPGASGNYEQYF,TGCGCCAGCGCTCCCGGCGCTAGCGGCAACTACGAGCAGTACTTC
TRBD1,.,TRBJ2-7,TRBV7-9,CASSLYRQGGYEQYF,TGTGCCAGCAGCTTATACAGACAGGGGGGATACGAGCAGTACTTC
.,.,TRBJ1-5,TRBV7-2,CASSLARDRGNQPQHF,TGTGCCAGCAGCTTAGCCCGCGACAGAGGAAATCAGCCCCAGCATTTT
TRBD1,few,TRBJ1-6,TRBV2,CASSPQGGNSPLHF,TGTGCCAGCAGTCCTCAGGGGGGGAATTCACCCCTCCACTTT
TRBD2,.,TRBJ2-5,TRBV27,CASAPGVGRQETQYF,TGTGCCAGCGCACCGGGGGTCGGGAGGCAAGAGACCCAGTACTTC
.,.,TRBJ1-4,TRBV5-6,CASSPAGLEKLFF,TGTGCCAGCAGCCCCGCGGGCCTAGAAAAACTGTTTTTT
.,.,TRBJ1-4,TRBV30,CACTPMATNEKLFF,TGTGCCTGTACCCCTATGGCAACTAATGAAAAACTGTTTTTT
TRBD1,.,TRBJ2-7,TRBV11-2,CASSPGQGREQYF,TGTGCCAGCAGCCCAGGACAGGGAAGGGAGCAGTACTTC
.,.,TRBJ2-7,TRBV29-1,CSARTTGDEQYF,TGCAGCGCTAGGACGACAGGTGACGAGCAGTACTTC
TRBD1,few,TRBJ1-2,TRBV29-1,CSVGTGHYTF,TGCAGCGTTGGGACAGGGCACTACACCTTC
.,.,TRBJ1-5,TRBV2,CASSDSGRQPQHF,TGTGCCAGCAGTGATAGTGGTCGGCAGCCCCAGCATTTT
.,.,TRBJ2-5,TRBV14,CASSQELGSGETQYF,TGTGCCAGCAGCCAAGAGCTCGGCAGCGGGGAGACCCAGTACTTC
TRBD2,few,TRBJ2-5,TRBV7-6,CASSSSSSGRETQYF,TGTGCCAGCAGCTCCTCTTCTAGCGGGCGGGAGACCCAGTACTTC
.,.,TRBJ1-2,TRBV28,CASRRNLGGGYTF,TGTGCCAGCAGACGTAACCTAGGCGGGGGCTACACCTTC
.,.,TRBJ2-2,TRBV24-1,CATSPGYLSGELFF,TGTGCCACCAGTCCAGGCTACCTGTCCGGGGAGCTGTTTTTT
.,.,TRBJ1-1,TRBV6-5,CASSYVDLNTEAFF,TGTGCCAGCAGTTATGTGGATTTGAACACTGAAGCTTTCTTT
TRBD1,.,TRBJ2-1,TRBV6-5,CASSYSGTGSNEQFF,TGTGCCAGCAGTTACTCGGGGACAGGGTCGAATGAGCAGTTCTTC
.,.,TRBJ2-2,TRBV7-2,CASSLVGSIMNTGELFF,TGTGCCAGCAGCTTAGTTGGGTCGATTATGAACACCGGGGAGCTGTTTTTT
TRBD1,once,TRBJ2-7,TRBV18,CASSLNRGPGEQYF,TGTGCCAGCTCACTGAACAGGGGGCCCGGCGAGCAGTACTTC
.,.,TRBJ1-5,TRBV27,CASSRDWGGGNQPQHF,TGTGCCAGCAGTAGGGACTGGGGGGGCGGCAATCAGCCCCAGCATTTT
TRBD2,.,TRBJ2-3,TRBV9,CASSAAGVNTDTQYF,TGTGCCAGCAGCGCCGCGGGGGTGAACACAGATACGCAGTATTTT
TRBD1,once,TRBJ1-1,TRBV9,CASSTRQGSEAFF,TGTGCCAGCAGCACGCGACAGGGATCTGAAGCTTTCTTT
.,.,TRBJ2-1,TRBV19,CASSPQGIYNEQFF,TGTGCCAGTAGCCCGCAGGGAATCTACAATGAGCAGTTCTTC
.,.,TRBJ1-1,TRBV6-5,CASSILGGGMVFF,TGTGCCAGCAGCATCCTGGGGGGGGGAATGGTTTTCTTT
.,.,TRBJ1-1,TRBV2,CASSEEQNTEAFF,TGTGCCAGCAGTGAAGAACAAAACACTGAAGCTTTCTTT
TRBD1,.,TRBJ2-3,TRBV6-4,CASSEGQGAIDTQYF,TGTGCCAGCAGTGAGGGACAGGGGGCTATAGATACGCAGTATTTT
TRBD1,.,TRBJ2-2,TRBV10-3,CAISGQDRADTGELFF,TGTGCCATCAGTGGACAGGACAGGGCGGACACCGGGGAGCTGTTTTTT
.,.,TRBJ1-6,TRBV28,CASRGSYNSPLHF,TGTGCCAGCAGGGGCTCCTATAATTCACCCCTCCACTTT
TRBD1,.,TRBJ1-6,TRBV6-4,CASRTGQGNSPLHF,TGTGCCTCCCGGACGGGACAGGGTAATTCACCCCTCCACTTT
.,.,TRBJ2-3,TRBV7-3,CASSSGDGNTQYF,TGTGCCAGCAGCTCAGGGGACGGAAATACGCAGTATTTT
.,.,TRBJ1-4,TRBV27,CASSRDRSNEKLFF,TGTGCCAGCAGTCGGGACCGTTCTAATGAAAAACTGTTTTTT
TRBD1,.,TRBJ2-7,TRBV5-1,CASRQGHYEQYF,TGCGCCAGCAGACAGGGGCACTACGAGCAGTACTTC
.,.,TRBJ2-7,TRBV7-8,CASSLRRETGFEQYF,TGTGCCAGCAGCTTACGTAGGGAGACAGGATTCGAGCAGTACTTC
TRBD2,.,TRBJ2-2,TRBV30,CAWRRRLAGPAGTGELFF,TGTGCCTGGAGGAGGAGACTAGCGGGACCCGCGGGAACCGGGGAGCTGTTTTTT
TRBD1,.,TRBJ2-1,TRBV5-4,CASSSAGTGVGNEQFF,TGTGCCAGCAGCTCGGCCGGGACAGGGGTTGGAAATGAGCAGTTCTTC
.,.,TRBJ2-5,TRBV3-1/TRBV3-2,CASSRRGGLETQYF,TGTGCCAGCAGTCGCAGGGGGGGGTTGGAGACCCAGTACTTC
.,.,TRBJ2-7,TRBV11-2,CASSSRYEQYF,TGTGCCAGCAGCTCCCGGTACGAGCAGTACTTC
.,.,TRBJ2-7,TRBV6-4,CASSQIGVYEQYF,TGTGCCAGCAGTCAGATAGGGGTCTACGAGCAGTACTTC
.,.,TRBJ1-3,TRBV10-3,CAIQGGGNTIYF,TGTGCCATCCAGGGAGGGGGAAACACCATATATTTT
.,.,TRBJ1-5,TRBV4-1,CASSHAGTLGVQPQHF,TGCGCCAGCAGCCACGCCGGGACGCTCGGAGTTCAGCCCCAGCATTTT
TRBD2,.,TRBJ2-7,TRBV5-1,CASSLDRTSAYEQYF,TGCGCCAGCAGCTTGGACCGGACTAGCGCCTACGAGCAGTACTTC
TRBD2,.,TRBJ2-7,TRBV11-2,CASSTAGTSGSYEQYF,TGTGCCAGCAGCACCGCCGGGACTAGCGGCTCCTACGAGCAGTACTTC
.,.,TRBJ1-5,TRBV3-1/TRBV3-2,CASSQTNQPQHF,TGTGCCAGCAGCCAAACCAATCAGCCCCAGCATTTT
.,.,TRBJ2-1,TRBV5-1,CASRFYGYSNNEQFF,TGCGCCAGCAGGTTTTACGGGTACAGTAACAATGAGCAGTTCTTC
.,.,TRBJ1-3,TRBV19,CASSSSRSNSGNTIYF,TGTGCCAGTAGTTCTAGCCGCTCCAACTCTGGAAACACCATATATTTT
.,once,TRBJ1-2,TRBV6-5,CASSRGGSYGYTF,TGTGCCAGCAGCCGAGGTGGGAGCTATGGCTACACCTTC
.,.,TRBJ2-2,TRBV5-1,CASKMNTGELFF,TGCGCCAGCAAGATGAACACCGGGGAGCTGTTTTTT
TRBD1,once,TRBJ2-7,TRBV27,CASSSEDRYSYEQYF,TGTGCCAGCAGTTCGGAGGACAGGTATTCCTACGAGCAGTACTTC
.,.,TRBJ1-4,TRBV27,CASSLWAGARGNEKLFF,TGTGCCAGCAGTTTATGGGCAGGGGCGCGGGGAAATGAAAAACTGTTTTTT
TRBD2,few,TRBJ2-1,TRBV11-2,CASSLGRKLAGASYNEQFF,TGTGCCAGCAGCTTAGGGCGGAAACTAGCGGGGGCCAGCTACAATGAGCAGTTCTTC